This is a list of T cell receptor beta chains from one sample in a study of OX40 agonist ivuxolimab in advanced cancers. Sequenced by immunoSEQ multiplex PCR; TCRdb stores in-frame clones only, minus some. The table lists some 55,000 clones, more than 75% of them singletons, with 2% to 2.5% in the top ten. Sequenced here: CD4+ or CD8+ T cells sorted from blood, sampled in a trial of the OX40 agonist ivuxolimab. These receptors were obtained from an adult with an advanced solid tumor such as melanoma, head and neck, liver or kidney cancer. Both conserved end residues are part of each CDR3. The order of the fields is J gene, D gene, clone size, CDR3 length, V gene, CDR3 DNA, CDR3 protein. The D gene is left open where the match is weak. Size tells how often a clone was seen (once, few, many) or the class of an expanded clone, and some rows leave it out.

j_gene: TRBJ2-3; d_gene: NA; abundance: NA; len: 13; v_gene: TRBV27; CDR3nt: TGTGCCAGCAGTTGGTTCAGCACAGATACGCAGTATTTT; CDR3aa: CASSWFSTDTQYF
j_gene: TRBJ2-5; d_gene: TRBD1; abundance: NA; len: 15; v_gene: TRBV9; CDR3nt: TGTGCCAGCAGCTCCGACAGGGGGGTCGGGGAGACCCAGTACTTC; CDR3aa: CASSSDRGVGETQYF
j_gene: TRBJ1-4; d_gene: NA; abundance: NA; len: 15; v_gene: TRBV2; CDR3nt: TGTGCCAGCAGAGACTGGGGGGTCACTAATGAAAAACTGTTTTTT; CDR3aa: CASRDWGVTNEKLFF
j_gene: TRBJ2-5; d_gene: NA; abundance: NA; len: 14; v_gene: TRBV4-1; CDR3nt: TGCGCCAGCAGCCAAGATCCCCTTGGAAAGACCCAGTACTTC; CDR3aa: CASSQDPLGKTQYF
j_gene: TRBJ2-2; d_gene: NA; abundance: NA; len: 15; v_gene: TRBV2; CDR3nt: TGTGCCAGCAGTTTCCCAGGGGACCTCACCGGGGAGCTGTTTTTT; CDR3aa: CASSFPGDLTGELFF
j_gene: TRBJ1-1; d_gene: NA; abundance: NA; len: 14; v_gene: TRBV4-3; CDR3nt: TGCGCCAGCAGCCATCTGGACAGAAACACTGAAGCTTTCTTT; CDR3aa: CASSHLDRNTEAFF
j_gene: TRBJ2-3; d_gene: NA; abundance: NA; len: 16; v_gene: TRBV19; CDR3nt: TGTGCCAGTAGTATGGGGCTATACGCTGGCACAGATACGCAGTATTTT; CDR3aa: CASSMGLYAGTDTQYF
j_gene: TRBJ1-6; d_gene: NA; abundance: once; len: 14; v_gene: TRBV6-6; CDR3nt: TGTGCCAGCAGGGCAGACAGCTATAATTCACCCCTCCACTTT; CDR3aa: CASRADSYNSPLHF
j_gene: TRBJ2-2; d_gene: NA; abundance: few; len: 13; v_gene: TRBV30; CDR3nt: TGTGCCTTAAACAGATTGAACACCGGGGAGCTGTTTTTT; CDR3aa: CALNRLNTGELFF
j_gene: TRBJ1-1; d_gene: NA; abundance: NA; len: 11; v_gene: TRBV28; CDR3nt: TGTGCCAGCAGAGACACCACTGAAGCTTTCTTT; CDR3aa: CASRDTTEAFF
j_gene: TRBJ2-3; d_gene: TRBD2; abundance: NA; len: 14; v_gene: TRBV25-1; CDR3nt: TGTGCCAGCAGGCCTAGCGGGGGGGGAGATACGCAGTATTTT; CDR3aa: CASRPSGGGDTQYF
j_gene: TRBJ1-2; d_gene: NA; abundance: NA; len: 14; v_gene: TRBV28; CDR3nt: TGTGCCAGCCAGGCAGCCTGGAAGAACTATGGCTACACCTTC; CDR3aa: CASQAAWKNYGYTF
j_gene: TRBJ2-3; d_gene: TRBD2; abundance: NA; len: 14; v_gene: TRBV7-6; CDR3nt: TGTGCCAGCAGCTTTAGCGGGATCGGGAATACGCAGTATTTT; CDR3aa: CASSFSGIGNTQYF
j_gene: TRBJ1-4; d_gene: TRBD1; abundance: NA; len: 14; v_gene: TRBV6-6; CDR3nt: TGTGCCAGCCGCCCCGGGACAGCTAATGAAAAACTGTTTTTT; CDR3aa: CASRPGTANEKLFF
j_gene: TRBJ1-2; d_gene: NA; abundance: few; len: 14; v_gene: TRBV19; CDR3nt: TGTGCCAGTAGTCCCCGGGACGGTAACTATGGCTACACCTTC; CDR3aa: CASSPRDGNYGYTF
j_gene: TRBJ1-2; d_gene: NA; abundance: NA; len: 14; v_gene: TRBV4-1; CDR3nt: TGCGCCAGCAGCCAAGTAGTCGGACTGCGTGGCTACACCTTC; CDR3aa: CASSQVVGLRGYTF
j_gene: TRBJ2-1; d_gene: TRBD2; abundance: NA; len: 19; v_gene: TRBV15; CDR3nt: TGTGCCACCAGCAGAGTAACGGGGGAAAGCGGGAAGTTTTACAATGAGCAGTTCTTC; CDR3aa: CATSRVTGESGKFYNEQFF
j_gene: TRBJ2-3; d_gene: NA; abundance: few; len: 17; v_gene: TRBV10-1; CDR3nt: TGCGCCAGCAACCAAAACCCGACAGCGCCCAGCACAGATACGCAGTATTTT; CDR3aa: CASNQNPTAPSTDTQYF
j_gene: TRBJ2-1; d_gene: NA; abundance: few; len: 14; v_gene: TRBV7-2; CDR3nt: TGTGCCAGCAGCTTAGGGTCGGCCTACAATGAGCAGTTCTTC; CDR3aa: CASSLGSAYNEQFF
j_gene: TRBJ1-2; d_gene: TRBD1; abundance: NA; len: 13; v_gene: TRBV11-3; CDR3nt: TGTGCCAGCAGCCGGACAGGCGATTATGGCTACACCTTC; CDR3aa: CASSRTGDYGYTF
j_gene: TRBJ2-7; d_gene: TRBD2; abundance: NA; len: 16; v_gene: TRBV6-5; CDR3nt: TGTGCCAGCAGTTACAACGGCCAGCGGGGCTCCTACGAGCAGTACTTC; CDR3aa: CASSYNGQRGSYEQYF
j_gene: TRBJ1-2; d_gene: NA; abundance: NA; len: 13; v_gene: TRBV5-4; CDR3nt: TGTGCCAGCAGCTTGGGGGGGAGACGAGGCTACACCTTC; CDR3aa: CASSLGGRRGYTF
j_gene: TRBJ2-7; d_gene: NA; abundance: NA; len: 16; v_gene: TRBV5-5; CDR3nt: TGTGCCAGCAGCTTGGAAATGACGCGAAACCGGTACGAGCAGTACTTC; CDR3aa: CASSLEMTRNRYEQYF
j_gene: TRBJ1-1; d_gene: NA; abundance: NA; len: 14; v_gene: TRBV2; CDR3nt: TGTGCCAGCTCTCTTGGGATAGCGAACACTGAAGCTTTCTTT; CDR3aa: CASSLGIANTEAFF
j_gene: TRBJ1-6; d_gene: NA; abundance: NA; len: 17; v_gene: TRBV7-8; CDR3nt: TGTGCCAGCAGCTTAGCGCGGGCAGGCGTCGGTAATTCACCCCTCCACTTT; CDR3aa: CASSLARAGVGNSPLHF
j_gene: TRBJ1-1; d_gene: NA; abundance: NA; len: 12; v_gene: TRBV19; CDR3nt: TGTGCCACCCAATCCTGGGGGTCTGAAGCTTTCTTT; CDR3aa: CATQSWGSEAFF
j_gene: TRBJ1-1; d_gene: NA; abundance: NA; len: 16; v_gene: TRBV12-1; CDR3nt: TGTGCCAGCAGCTTTGGCCGGGACGGGATGAACACTGAAGCTTTCTTT; CDR3aa: CASSFGRDGMNTEAFF
j_gene: TRBJ2-1; d_gene: TRBD1; abundance: NA; len: 17; v_gene: TRBV18; CDR3nt: TGTGCCAGCTCTCCCCCGGGACAGGGACTTATGGACAATGAGCAGTTCTTC; CDR3aa: CASSPPGQGLMDNEQFF
j_gene: TRBJ2-1; d_gene: NA; abundance: NA; len: 14; v_gene: TRBV6-5; CDR3nt: TGTGCCAGCAGAAAACGGGAGTCCTACAATGAGCAGTTCTTC; CDR3aa: CASRKRESYNEQFF
j_gene: TRBJ1-4; d_gene: NA; abundance: NA; len: 14; v_gene: TRBV6-5; CDR3nt: TGTGCCAGTTGTGTGGGGACCCCTGTGGGAAAACTGTTTTTT; CDR3aa: CASCVGTPVGKLFF
j_gene: TRBJ2-3; d_gene: TRBD2; abundance: NA; len: 20; v_gene: TRBV4-2; CDR3nt: TGTGCCAGCAGCCAGGTCCTCCCGACTAGCGGGAGTGTCAATACAGATACGCAGTATTTT; CDR3aa: CASSQVLPTSGSVNTDTQYF
j_gene: TRBJ2-1; d_gene: NA; abundance: NA; len: 13; v_gene: TRBV6-6; CDR3nt: TGTGCCAGCACGGGGAGGTACGAGAATGAGCAGTTCTTC; CDR3aa: CASTGRYENEQFF
j_gene: TRBJ2-3; d_gene: TRBD2; abundance: NA; len: 18; v_gene: TRBV5-8; CDR3nt: TGTGCCAGCAGCTTGGCCTGGGGACTAGCGGGCCTCACAGATACGCAGTATTTT; CDR3aa: CASSLAWGLAGLTDTQYF
j_gene: TRBJ2-1; d_gene: NA; abundance: NA; len: 14; v_gene: TRBV29-1; CDR3nt: TGCAGCGTTGCCCCGACAGGATCCTACAATGAGCAGTTCTTC; CDR3aa: CSVAPTGSYNEQFF
j_gene: TRBJ1-4; d_gene: TRBD1; abundance: few; len: 15; v_gene: TRBV7-9; CDR3nt: TGTGCCAGCAGCAACGCCGGGACAGGGAATGAAAAACTGTTTTTT; CDR3aa: CASSNAGTGNEKLFF
j_gene: TRBJ2-1; d_gene: NA; abundance: NA; len: 15; v_gene: TRBV11-2; CDR3nt: TGTGCCAGCAGCTTAGATCTCCGCAAAAGGCATGAGCAGTTCTTC; CDR3aa: CASSLDLRKRHEQFF
j_gene: TRBJ1-5; d_gene: TRBD1; abundance: NA; len: 16; v_gene: TRBV7-2; CDR3nt: TGTGCCAGCAGCTTAGCGGCTGGGACAGGGTATCAGCCCCAGCATTTT; CDR3aa: CASSLAAGTGYQPQHF
j_gene: TRBJ1-1; d_gene: NA; abundance: NA; len: 13; v_gene: TRBV5-1; CDR3nt: TGCGCCAGCAGCTTGACAGGGTGGACTGAAGCTTTCTTT; CDR3aa: CASSLTGWTEAFF
j_gene: TRBJ2-2; d_gene: TRBD2; abundance: NA; len: 16; v_gene: TRBV7-2; CDR3nt: TGTGCCAGCAGCGGCGGGACTAGCGGGAACACCGGGGAGCTGTTTTTT; CDR3aa: CASSGGTSGNTGELFF
j_gene: TRBJ2-1; d_gene: NA; abundance: NA; len: 13; v_gene: TRBV27; CDR3nt: TGTGCCAGCAGTTTATCGCGGCTAGCGGAGCAGTTCTTC; CDR3aa: CASSLSRLAEQFF
j_gene: TRBJ2-7; d_gene: TRBD1; abundance: NA; len: 12; v_gene: TRBV9; CDR3nt: TGTGCCAGCAGCGGACAGGGGTGGGAGCAGTACTTC; CDR3aa: CASSGQGWEQYF
j_gene: TRBJ2-1; d_gene: NA; abundance: NA; len: 14; v_gene: TRBV6-5; CDR3nt: TGTGCCAGCAGTTCCGGCCCAGGGGTCAATGAGCAGTTCTTC; CDR3aa: CASSSGPGVNEQFF
j_gene: TRBJ1-2; d_gene: NA; abundance: few; len: 15; v_gene: TRBV19; CDR3nt: TGTGCCAGTACCCCGAGCGGAACAGCGGCCTATGGCTACACCTTC; CDR3aa: CASTPSGTAAYGYTF
j_gene: TRBJ2-5; d_gene: TRBD1; abundance: NA; len: 15; v_gene: TRBV5-6; CDR3nt: TGTGCCAGCAGCTGGGGACAGCCCTACCAAGAGACCCAGTACTTC; CDR3aa: CASSWGQPYQETQYF
j_gene: TRBJ2-5; d_gene: TRBD1; abundance: once; len: 14; v_gene: TRBV7-2; CDR3nt: TGTGCCAGCAGCCAACAGGGGGGCCAAGAGACCCAGTACTTC; CDR3aa: CASSQQGGQETQYF
j_gene: TRBJ1-1; d_gene: TRBD1; abundance: NA; len: 14; v_gene: TRBV27; CDR3nt: TGTGCCAGCAGTCCCGGGACAGACAGTACTGAAGCTTTCTTT; CDR3aa: CASSPGTDSTEAFF
j_gene: TRBJ2-6; d_gene: TRBD2; abundance: NA; len: 16; v_gene: TRBV5-1; CDR3nt: TGCGCCAGCAGCGCCGGCGGGAGGGGTGGGGCCAACGTCCTGACTTTC; CDR3aa: CASSAGGRGGANVLTF
j_gene: TRBJ1-1; d_gene: NA; abundance: once; len: 13; v_gene: TRBV27; CDR3nt: TGTGCCAGCAGGGACAAGGGGTACACTGAAGCTTTCTTT; CDR3aa: CASRDKGYTEAFF
j_gene: TRBJ1-1; d_gene: TRBD1; abundance: NA; len: 15; v_gene: TRBV19; CDR3nt: TGTGCCAGTAGCCCGGGACAGTCTTTGAACACTGAAGCTTTCTTT; CDR3aa: CASSPGQSLNTEAFF